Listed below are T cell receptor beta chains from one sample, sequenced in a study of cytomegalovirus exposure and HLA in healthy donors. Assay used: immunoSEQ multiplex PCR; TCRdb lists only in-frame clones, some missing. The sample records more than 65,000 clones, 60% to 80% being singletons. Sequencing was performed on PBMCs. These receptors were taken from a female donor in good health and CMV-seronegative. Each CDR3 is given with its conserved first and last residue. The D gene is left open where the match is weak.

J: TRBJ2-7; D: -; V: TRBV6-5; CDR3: CASRTGSGGEREQYF
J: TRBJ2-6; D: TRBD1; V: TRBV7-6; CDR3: CASSLIVPGQGNPGANVLTF
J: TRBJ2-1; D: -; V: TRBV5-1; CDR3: CASSFLALSSYNEQFF
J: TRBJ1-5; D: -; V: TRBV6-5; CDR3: CASSYTHRVQPQHF
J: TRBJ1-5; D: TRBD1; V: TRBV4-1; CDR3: CASSSTTGVNQPQHF
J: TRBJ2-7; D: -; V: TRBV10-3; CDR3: CAISENPDYYEQYF
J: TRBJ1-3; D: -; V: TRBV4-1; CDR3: CASSQEARVGNTIYF
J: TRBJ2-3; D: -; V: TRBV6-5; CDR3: CASSYSEGADTQYF
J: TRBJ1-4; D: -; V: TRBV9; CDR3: CASSVPDRDEKLFF
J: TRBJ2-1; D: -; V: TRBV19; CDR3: CASRDRLSSYNEQFF
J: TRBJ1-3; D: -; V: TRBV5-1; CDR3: CASSFGGSGNAIYF
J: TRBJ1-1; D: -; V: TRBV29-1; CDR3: CSGKTKQNTEAFF
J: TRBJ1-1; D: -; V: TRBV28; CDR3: CASSLWAGTEAFF